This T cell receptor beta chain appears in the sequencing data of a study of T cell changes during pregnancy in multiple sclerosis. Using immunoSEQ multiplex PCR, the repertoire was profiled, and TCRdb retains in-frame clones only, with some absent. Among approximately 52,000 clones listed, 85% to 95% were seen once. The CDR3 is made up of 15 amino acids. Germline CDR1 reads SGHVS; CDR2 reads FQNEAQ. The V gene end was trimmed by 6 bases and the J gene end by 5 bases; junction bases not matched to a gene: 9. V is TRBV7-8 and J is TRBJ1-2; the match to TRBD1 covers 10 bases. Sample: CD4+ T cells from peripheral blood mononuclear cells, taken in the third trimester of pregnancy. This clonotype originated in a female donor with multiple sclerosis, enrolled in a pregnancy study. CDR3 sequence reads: CASSFAGTGEYGYTF. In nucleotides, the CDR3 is TGTGCCAGCAGTTTTGCCGGGACAGGGGAATATGGCTACACCTTC.